The next 27 T cell receptor beta chains were all read from a single sample in a study of breast tumors, draining lymph nodes, adjacent tissues. The lymph nodes were axillary draining lymph nodes from breast cancer patients. TCRdb re-called the multiplex PCR reads through MiXCR, storing one row per CDR3 protein. In the table there are about 200,000 distinct CDR3 sequences, roughly 31% of which are singletons. The sequenced sample was axillary lymph node tissue. These receptors came from a female donor with breast cancer. Some clones in this sample may be carry-over from other donors' samples.

The sample holds many counts of this clonotype. V gene TRBV5-1 combines with J gene TRBJ2-7; 8 bases are a match to TRBD1. This CDR3 is built from 15 residues. The V segment lost 0 bases and the J segment 0 bases; nucleotides outside the gene matches: 2. The germline CDR1 and CDR2 sequences are SGHRS and YFSETQ. The CDR3 sequence is CASSLATGGSYEQYF. CDR3 DNA sequence: TGCGCCAGCAGCTTGGCTACAGGGGGCTCCTACGAGCAGTACTTC.

On this clonotype itself: Since the CDR3 does not end with the conserved phenylalanine or tryptophan, this likely comes from a read error. The chain joins TRBV7-8 to TRBJ1-5, with 11 nucleotides matching TRBD1. CDR3 length: 15 residues. CDR1 is SGHVS, CDR2 FQNEAQ, per germline. V was clipped by 7 bases and J by 7 bases; unmatched bases: 9. The CDR3 DNA follows: TGTGCCAGCAAACCCCGGACAGGGGGCGGCCAGCCCCAGCATCTT. This encodes CASKPRTGGGQPQHL.

A word on this clonotype: A much larger clone differs by one base, so this may be a read error. The chain combines TRBV28 with TRBJ2-1; D may correspond to TRBD1 or TRBD2 (5 bases each). This CDR3 has 15 residues. CDR1 and CDR2 (germline): MDHEN, SYDVKM. V was pared by 5 bases and J by 0 bases, with 11 bases between. The CDR3 reads CASSAPGLSYNEQFF. CDR3 DNA: TGTGCCAGCAGTGCGCCGGGGCTCTCCTACAATGAGCAGTTCTTC.

Ten or more counts support this clonotype. The chain combines TRBV7-9 with TRBJ2-1, with 10 bases identical to TRBD1. Trimming cost V 1 base and J 9 bases; bases outside gene matches: 9. The length of the CDR3 is 16 residues. Germline V gene lookup returns CDR1 SEHNR and CDR2 FQNEAQ (reference sequence). The CDR3: CASSLGGTGASGEQFF. The CDR3 nucleotides are TGTGCCAGCAGCTTAGGCGGGACAGGGGCGAGCGGTGAGCAGTTCTTC.

This clonotype has a count of ten or more. This chain joins TRBV29-1 and TRBJ2-7; D uncertain. The CDR3 consists of 14 residues. Trimming took 4 bases from V and 4 from J, leaving 17 bases between them. CDR1 is SQVTM, CDR2 ANQGSEA, per germline. The CDR3, as DNA: TGCAGCGTTGTCTTTCCCCCGGTCGGATACGAGCAGTACTTC. It yields the protein CSVVFPPVGYEQYF.

A note on this clonotype: One junction end does not reproduce the germline sequence, and a read error may be involved. V gene TRBV7-8 combines with J gene TRBJ1-1; 9 bases fit TRBD1. The germline V gene has CDR1 SGHVS and CDR2 FQNEAQ. The CDR3 has 18 amino acids. Here the CDR3 DNA reads TGTGCCAGCAGCTTTACCACAACCGGGACAGGGACAGACACTGAAGCTCTCTTT. It specifies CASSFTTTGTGTDTEALF. Full variable domain (remainder filled in from reference TRBV7-8 and TRBJ1-1): GAGVSQSPRYKVAKRGQDVALRCDPISGHVSLFWYQQALGQGPEFLTYFQNEAQLDKSGLPSDRFFAERPEGSVSTLKIQRTQQEDSAVYLCASSFTTTGTGTDTEALFGQGTRLTVV.

This chain connects TRBV19 to TRBJ2-5; D remains ambiguous. This CDR3 is 15 amino acids long. Germline V gives CDR1 LNHDA, CDR2 SQIVND (reference sequence). Deletions cut 1 base from V and 2 bases from J, with 11 bases between. CDR3 sequence reads: CASSIGAGWQETQYF. CDR3 in DNA: TGTGCCAGTAGTATAGGGGCAGGATGGCAAGAGACCCAGTACTTC.

This clonotype was detected many times. The chain links TRBV18 to TRBJ2-3; TRBD2 aligns across 9 bases. V trimming: 3 bases; J trimming: 0 bases; junction bases outside the gene matches: 4. CDR1 is KGHSH, CDR2 LQKENI, per germline. The CDR3 sequence is 16 residues long. In nucleotides, the CDR3 is TGTGCCAGCTCACCGATCCTAGCGGGAAGCACAGATACGCAGTATTTT. As protein: CASSPILAGSTDTQYF.

This clonotype showed up many times. The chain joins TRBV6-1 to TRBJ2-6; D ambiguous. This CDR3 has 15 amino acids. Germline loops: CDR1 MNHNS, CDR2 SASEGT. V lost 2 bases, J lost 0 bases, and 5 bases lay in between. The CDR3 reads CASSEMGSGANVLTF. CDR3 nucleotide sequence: TGTGCCAGCAGTGAAATGGGCTCTGGGGCCAACGTCCTGACTTTC.

A remark on this clonotype: Possible read error: a much larger clone is one base away. The chain combines TRBV27 with TRBJ2-7; D gene uncertain. The CDR3 extends over 12 amino acids. V gave up 11 bases and J gave up 4 bases, with 15 bases separating them. Germline values: CDR1 MNHEY, CDR2 SMNVEV (reference sequence). CDR3: CACADYSYEQYF. CDR3 in DNA: TGTGCCTGTGCCGATTACTCGTACGAGCAGTACTTC.

This clonotype was counted between two and nine times. Being one base from a much bigger clone, this may be a read error. Lacking the conserved final phenylalanine or tryptophan, this CDR3 likely reflects a read error. The chain is built from TRBV20-1 and TRBJ2-3, with 7 bases identical to TRBD1. This CDR3 is 13 amino acids long. CDR1 is DFQATT, CDR2 SNEGSKA, per germline (reference sequence). V lost 2 bases and J lost 8; bases outside the gene matches: 7. CDR3 residues: CSARTGARGTQYL. CDR3 coding DNA: TGCAGTGCTAGAACAGGGGCGAGGGGTACGCAGTATCTT.

This clonotype was seen repeatedly, ten times or more. V gene TRBV11-2 combines with J gene TRBJ2-3, with D maybe TRBD2 (6 bases). The CDR3 is 15 amino acids. V was trimmed by 1 base and J by 0 bases, leaving 8 bases between them. The germline gives CDR1 SGHAT, CDR2 FQNNGV. This CDR3 reads CASSLGGVSTDTQYF. The CDR3 region has the DNA TGTGCCAGCAGCTTAGGCGGGGTTAGCACAGATACGCAGTATTTT.

The J gene is TRBJ2-7, the V gene TRBV25-1; no firm D call. Trimming took 5 bases from V and 9 from J, leaving 11 bases between them. Per germline, CDR1 MGHDK and CDR2 SYGVNS. There are 11 residues in the CDR3. The CDR3 DNA is TGTGCCAGCAGTTTGGGCGACGGGCAGTACTTC. Translating gives CASSLGDGQYF.

This clonotype was seen many times. J is TRBJ1-6 and V is TRBV19; D remains unclear. The germline V gene has CDR1 LNHDA and CDR2 SQIVND (reference sequence). Trimming stripped 0 bases from V and 5 bases from J, with 8 bases between. This CDR3 has 15 amino acids. The CDR3 sequence: CASSIEAGNNSPLHF. DNA of the CDR3: TGTGCCAGTAGTATAGAAGCCGGTAATAATTCACCCCTCCACTTT.

The chain recombines TRBV2 with TRBJ1-1; unclear D gene. V lost 3 bases and J lost 1, with 9 bases in between. Germline-derived CDR1 and CDR2 are SNHLY and FYNNEI. This CDR3 has 14 residues. The CDR3 reads CASSEVWKNTEAFF. Here the CDR3 DNA reads TGTGCCAGCAGTGAGGTGTGGAAGAACACTGAAGCTTTCTTT.

Worth noting for this clonotype: This may be a read error, as it is one base from a much larger clone. CDR3 nucleotide sequence: TGTGCCAGCGACAGTGGCGCTAATGAAAAACTGGTTTTT. It codes for CASDSGANEKLVF. The chain recombines TRBV6-1 with TRBJ1-4; D is possibly TRBD1 (5 bases). The CDR3 runs 13 residues. From germline, CDR1 is MNHNS and CDR2 SASEGT.

The CDR3 DNA reads as TGTGCCAGCAGCTTAGGGCAGGGGGCCGCAGATACGCAGTATTTT. This codes for CASSLGQGAADTQYF. The chain recombines TRBV7-6 with TRBJ2-3; 8 nucleotides agree with TRBD1. CDR3 length: 15 residues. The ends lost 1 base at V and 4 bases at J; junction bases unmatched: 4. CDR1 is SGHVS and CDR2 is FNYEAQ in the germline V gene.

V gene TRBV2 combines with J gene TRBJ1-5; D might be TRBD1 (5 bases). V lost 6 bases and J 1 base, leaving 7 bases between the germline ends. Germline V gene data show CDR1 as SNHLY and CDR2 as FYNNEI. The CDR3 has 13 residues. CDR3 sequence reads: CASRGDSNQPQHF. DNA of the CDR3: TGTGCCAGCAGGGGGGACAGCAATCAGCCCCAGCATTTT.

The rearrangement joins TRBV2 to TRBJ1-1, with 7 bases fitting TRBD1. V shed 3 bases and J 7 bases; nucleotides not matched to a gene: 5. The germline V gene has CDR1 SNHLY and CDR2 FYNNEI. The CDR3 contains 13 residues. The DNA for the CDR3 is TGTGCCAGCAGTGATCACAGGGGTGGTGAAGCTTTCTTT. As protein: CASSDHRGGEAFF.

This clonotype was observed many times. The chain carries TRBV4-3 and TRBJ1-2; a weak D match, TRBD1 (6 bases). Germline CDR1 LGHNA, CDR2 YSLEER. V lost 4 bases, J lost 8 bases, and 23 bases lay in between. The CDR3 extends over 16 amino acids. In DNA, the CDR3 is TGCGCCAGCAGCCCACGCCCGACAGGCCAAATCGGGGGCTACACCTTC. Protein product: CASSPRPTGQIGGYTF.

This clonotype was seen many times. The V gene is TRBV6-6, the J gene TRBJ2-2, with 7 bases lining up with TRBD2. This CDR3 is built from 15 residues. Germline CDR1 is MNHNY and CDR2 is SVGAGI (reference sequence). Germline trimming cut 6 bases from V and 4 bases from J; bases unmatched to any gene: 8. DNA of the CDR3: TGTGCCAGCAGGACCGGGACTATAGTCACCGGGGAGCTGTTTTTT. Amino acid sequence: CASRTGTIVTGELFF.

About this clonotype: One end of the junction does not line up with germline, which may come from a read error. V gene TRBV15 combines with J gene TRBJ1-2; no definite D call. The germline gives CDR1 LNHNV, CDR2 YYDKDF (reference sequence). CDR3 size: 12 residues. The CDR3 protein is CANSRGRNPKAF. DNA of the CDR3: TGTGCCAACAGCAGAGGTCGGAACCCTAAGGCCTTC.

This clonotype was seen many times. J is TRBJ2-3 and V is TRBV7-9, with 9 positions matching TRBD2. Germline CDR1 reads SEHNR; CDR2 reads FQNEAQ (reference sequence). V shed 2 bases and J 5 bases; nucleotides not matched to a gene: 2. This CDR3 spans 14 amino acids. In nucleotides, the CDR3 is TGTGCCAGCAGCTTACTAGCGGGGCGAGATACGCAGTATTTT. As protein: CASSLLAGRDTQYF.

This clonotype has more than one count but fewer than ten. The chain is built from TRBV14 and TRBJ1-1; 7 bases are shared with TRBD1. The CDR3 loop spans 13 amino acids. Germline V gene sequence: CDR1 SGHDN, CDR2 FVKESK. The ends lost 4 bases at V and 5 bases at J; junction bases unmatched: 4. Here the CDR3 DNA reads TGTGCCAGCAGCCGACAGGGAGGGACTGAAGCTTTCTTT. This codes for CASSRQGGTEAFF. Using reference TRBV14 and TRBJ1-1 for the parts outside the CDR3, the full variable domain is EAGVTQFPSHSVIEKGQTVTLRCDPISGHDNLYWYRRVMGKEIKFLLHFVKESKQDESGMPNNRFLAERTGGTYSTLKVQPAELEDSGVYFCASSRQGGTEAFFGQGTRLTVV.

Of note for this clonotype: At one end, the junction sequence differs from germline, possibly due to a read error. J is TRBJ2-5 and V is TRBV14; D uncertain. The germline V gene has CDR1 SGHDN and CDR2 FVKESK. CDR3 size: 14 residues. The CDR3 region is CAGSQVRQQETQSF. The CDR3 coding sequence is TGTGCCGGCAGCCAAGTTCGTCAGCAAGAGACCCAGTCCTTC.

This clonotype came up many times. The V and J genes are TRBV12-3 or TRBV12-4 and TRBJ1-5; D not resolved. Between the trimmed V and J ends, which lost 6 bases and 3 bases, there was a span of 12 bases. This CDR3 has 14 residues. This CDR3 reads CASSPRNYNQPQHF. DNA for the CDR3: TGTGCCAGCAGCCCCCGAAACTACAATCAGCCCCAGCATTTT.

At least ten counts were recorded for this clonotype. The chain recombines TRBV30 with TRBJ1-6; a possible D gene is TRBD1 (6 bases). CDR1 GTSNPN and CDR2 SVGIG come from the germline V gene (reference sequence). Trimming shortened V by 4 bases and J by 7 bases, and 14 bases separated the two germline ends. This CDR3 is 14 amino acids long. CDR3 DNA sequence: TGTGCCTGGACTTCCCTCGACAGGAATTCACCCCTCCACTTT. It codes for CAWTSLDRNSPLHF. The full variable domain, rest sourced from reference TRBV30 and TRBJ1-6, is SQTIHQWPATLVQPVGSPLSLECTVEGTSNPNLYWYRQAAGRGLQLLFYSVGIGQISSEVPQNLSASRPQDRQFILSSKKLLLSDSGFYLCAWTSLDRNSPLHFGNGTRLTVT.